These T cell receptor beta chains were read from a single sample in a study of T-cell reconstitution after alpha-beta-depleted transplantation in children. TCRdb used MiXCR to reprocess the PCR reads, holding one entry per CDR3 protein. The data contain approximately 400,000 distinct CDR3 sequences, 11% of them singletons. The source material was PBMCs from the stem cell graft donor, sampled from the stem cell graft. The receptors derive from a human donor who donated a stem cell graft to a child with acute myeloid leukemia. The CDR3 runs from the conserved cysteine through the conserved F or W. D genes are given only for firm matches. A clone size is listed for some rows: how often the clone was seen (once, few, many), or a class if it is expanded.

few	TRBV20-1	TRBD2	TRBJ2-7	CSARDWLAGGQYF	TGCAGTGCTAGAGATTGGCTAGCGGGAGGGCAGTACTTC
few	TRBV5-1	TRBD2	TRBJ2-5	CASSFMTSGGGETQYF	TGCGCCAGCAGCTTCATGACTAGCGGGGGGGGAGAGACCCAGTACTTC
few	TRBV20-1	TRBD2	TRBJ2-7	CSASGLAGVNEQYF	TGCAGTGCTTCGGGACTAGCGGGAGTGAACGAGCAGTACTTC
-	TRBV5-1	-	TRBJ2-1	CASSLVRADEQFF	TGCGCCAGCAGCTTGGTCAGGGCAGATGAGCAGTTCTTC
-	TRBV6-5	-	TRBJ1-4	CASSYSQGMEKLFF	TGTGCCAGCAGTTACTCGCAGGGCATGGAAAAACTGTTTTTT
few	TRBV25-1	TRBD2	TRBJ2-7	CASSREVYEQYF	TGTGCCAGCTCGCGGGAGGTGTACGAGCAGTACTTC
-	TRBV29-1	-	TRBJ1-2	CSVSDGTNYGYTF	TGCAGCGTTTCGGACGGGACTAACTATGGCTACACCTTC
-	TRBV4-1	TRBD2	TRBJ2-5	CASSQVGSGGAETQYF	TGCGCCAGCAGCCAAGTGGGTAGCGGGGGGGCGGAGACCCAGTACTTC
few	TRBV29-1	-	TRBJ2-1	CSVVSQTSPYEQFF	TGCAGCGTTGTGAGCCAAACTAGTCCATATGAGCAGTTCTTC
few	TRBV3-1	TRBD2	TRBJ2-3	CASSQARAGVDTQYF	TGTGCCAGCAGCCAAGCTCGAGCGGGAGTAGATACGCAGTATTTT
-	TRBV5-1	-	TRBJ1-1	CASSQGSSNTEAFF	TGCGCCAGCAGTCAGGGATCTTCGAACACTGAAGCTTTCTTT
-	TRBV6-1	TRBD2	TRBJ2-2	CASSLAGVITGELFF	TGTGCCAGCAGCCTAGCGGGGGTAATCACCGGGGAGCTGTTTTTT
few	TRBV15	-	TRBJ2-7	CATSLTGDYEQYF	TGTGCCACCAGCCTAACGGGGGACTACGAGCAGTACTTC
-	TRBV4-1	TRBD2	TRBJ2-1	CASSQVGLAADEQFF	TGCGCCAGCAGCCAAGTAGGACTAGCGGCCGATGAGCAGTTCTTC
many	TRBV29-1	-	TRBJ2-3	CSVGLGGTDTQYF	TGCAGCGTTGGGCTGGGAGGCACAGATACGCAGTATTTT
few	TRBV27	-	TRBJ2-1	CASNAGGSYNEQFF	TGTGCCAGCAATGCTGGGGGCTCCTACAATGAGCAGTTCTTC
-	TRBV29-1	-	TRBJ1-1	CSVQGSEAFF	TGCAGCGTGCAGGGGTCTGAAGCTTTCTTT
-	TRBV9	-	TRBJ2-1	CASSVEWGDYNEQFF	TGTGCCAGCAGCGTAGAATGGGGCGACTACAATGAGCAGTTCTTC
few	TRBV5-1	-	TRBJ2-7	CASSSTGQSYEQYF	TGCGCCAGCAGCTCCACCGGACAGTCCTACGAGCAGTACTTC
few	TRBV6-1	-	TRBJ1-1	CASLAGDAQGGTEAFF	TGTGCCAGTCTCGCCGGGGACGCCCAAGGGGGCACTGAAGCTTTCTTT
-	TRBV7-6	-	TRBJ2-3	CASSSRIDTDTQYF	TGTGCCAGCAGTTCCAGGATAGACACAGATACGCAGTATTTT
-	TRBV20-1	-	TRBJ1-2	CSARGPETGSAGYTF	TGCAGTGCTAGAGGCCCGGAGACGGGGTCGGCTGGCTACACCTTC
many	TRBV21-1	-	TRBJ2-3	CASSKQGKSTDTQYF	TGTGCCAGCAGCAAACAGGGGAAGAGTACAGATACGCAGTATTTT
once	TRBV24-1	TRBD1	TRBJ2-1	CATSESPGQGGDEQFF	TGTGCCACCAGTGAGTCACCAGGACAGGGGGGGGATGAGCAGTTCTTC
-	TRBV18	-	TRBJ2-1	CASSPNTNEQFF	TGTGCCAGCTCGCCGAATACGAATGAGCAGTTCTTC
-	TRBV11-3	TRBD2	TRBJ2-1	CASSPKRGYNEQFF	TGTGCCAGCAGTCCTAAGCGGGGCTACAATGAGCAGTTCTTC
few	TRBV20-1	TRBD2	TRBJ2-5	CSAGTSNGETQYF	TGCAGTGCTGGGACTAGCAATGGGGAGACCCAGTACTTC
-	TRBV25-1	TRBD1	TRBJ2-3	CASSEWDRTDTQYF	TGTGCCAGCAGTGAATGGGACAGGACAGATACGCAGTATTTT
-	TRBV5-1	-	TRBJ2-1	CASSLDAEFYYNEQFF	TGCGCCAGCAGCTTGGACGCGGAATTTTACTACAATGAGCAGTTCTTC
-	TRBV18	-	TRBJ2-1	CASSPQTGYNEQFF	TGTGCCAGCTCACCACAGACAGGCTACAATGAGCAGTTCTTC
-	TRBV12-3/TRBV12-4	-	TRBJ1-1	CASSERSLSLNTEAFF	TGTGCCAGCAGCGAGAGGAGTCTCAGTCTGAACACTGAAGCTTTCTTT
few	TRBV20-1	-	TRBJ2-7	CSANRDFPYEQYF	TGCAGTGCTAACAGGGACTTCCCGTACGAGCAGTACTTC
many	TRBV20-1	TRBD2	TRBJ2-1	CSARDGSGGAGNEQFF	TGCAGTGCTAGAGACGGGTCCGGGGGGGCCGGCAATGAGCAGTTCTTC
many	TRBV28	-	TRBJ1-1	CASSLGRIEAFF	TGTGCCAGCAGTTTAGGGCGGATTGAAGCTTTCTTT
many	TRBV3-1	-	TRBJ2-5	CASSQDLRHGHF	TGTGCCAGCAGCCAAGATCTGAGGCATGGGCACTTC
few	TRBV5-1	-	TRBJ2-1	CASNPGQNYNEQFF	TGCGCCAGCAATCCGGGACAAAATTACAATGAGCAGTTCTTC
-	TRBV7-2	TRBD2	TRBJ2-7	CASSLRTSGSVYEQYF	TGTGCCAGCAGCCTCCGGACTAGCGGGAGTGTTTACGAGCAGTACTTC
few	TRBV5-1	-	TRBJ2-3	CASSLDWGARTDTQYF	TGCGCCAGCAGCTTGGATTGGGGGGCGCGAACAGATACGCAGTATTTT
many	TRBV7-2	-	TRBJ2-1	CASTRDVSYNEQFF	TGTGCCAGCACTAGGGATGTGTCCTACAATGAGCAGTTCTTC
-	TRBV12-3/TRBV12-4	TRBD1	TRBJ2-4	CASPPPGQGAKNIQYF	TGTGCCAGCCCTCCCCCGGGACAGGGGGCCAAAAACATTCAGTACTTC
-	TRBV15	TRBD2	TRBJ2-3	CATSRGLLGGADTQYF	TGTGCCACCAGCAGGGGACTTCTGGGGGGGGCAGATACGCAGTATTTT
many	TRBV10-3	-	TRBJ2-1	CAISEESYNEQFF	TGTGCCATCAGTGAGGAAAGTTACAATGAGCAGTTCTTC
few	TRBV5-1	-	TRBJ2-3	CASSYRAFTDTQYF	TGCGCCAGCAGCTACAGGGCCTTCACAGATACGCAGTATTTT
many	TRBV5-1	-	TRBJ2-2	CASRRERTLNTGELFF	TGCGCCAGCAGGCGGGAAAGGACTTTGAACACCGGGGAGCTGTTTTTT
few	TRBV5-1	TRBD1	TRBJ2-2	CASSLDRGRNTGELFF	TGCGCCAGCAGCTTGGACAGGGGGCGCAACACCGGGGAGCTGTTTTTT
few	TRBV4-2	-	TRBJ1-1	CASSPRRGADTEAFF	TGTGCCAGCAGCCCCCGCCGGGGGGCAGACACTGAAGCTTTCTTT
-	TRBV18	-	TRBJ2-7	CASSPSGGSVSSYEQYF	TGTGCCAGCTCACCCTCAGGCGGTAGCGTGAGCTCCTACGAGCAGTACTTC
few	TRBV7-9	-	TRBJ1-5	CASSLGVSARYNQPQHF	TGTGCCAGCAGCTTAGGTGTGTCAGCAAGATACAATCAGCCCCAGCATTTT
many	TRBV12-3/TRBV12-4	-	TRBJ2-7	CASSFGPPYEQYF	TGTGCCAGCAGTTTTGGGCCACCGTACGAGCAGTACTTC
few	TRBV6-1	-	TRBJ2-1	CASSPGGVDYNEQFF	TGTGCCAGCAGTCCCGGGGGTGTGGACTACAATGAGCAGTTCTTC
-	TRBV3-1	TRBD1	TRBJ2-2	CASSGRTGVAGELFF	TGTGCCAGCAGCGGAAGGACAGGGGTAGCCGGGGAGCTGTTTTTT
-	TRBV20-1	TRBD1	TRBJ1-5	CSASPSGTGVYDQPQHF	TGCAGTGCTAGTCCATCCGGGACAGGGGTCTATGATCAGCCCCAGCATTTT
-	TRBV6-1	-	TRBJ2-5	CASSGVSGQETQYF	TGTGCCAGCAGTGGGGTGTCAGGCCAAGAGACCCAGTACTTC
few	TRBV7-9	-	TRBJ2-7	CASSLVFRVGGSYEQYF	TGTGCCAGCAGCTTAGTGTTTCGGGTAGGGGGTTCCTACGAGCAGTACTTC
few	TRBV12-3/TRBV12-4	-	TRBJ2-3	CASTLGPDTQYF	TGTGCCAGCACCCTAGGGCCAGATACGCAGTATTTT
few	TRBV10-3	-	TRBJ1-1	CAISDGHRNTEAFF	TGTGCCATCAGTGATGGACACCGGAACACTGAAGCTTTCTTT
few	TRBV5-1	-	TRBJ1-1	CASSLVGERGNTEAFF	TGCGCCAGCAGCTTGGTGGGGGAGCGTGGTAACACTGAAGCTTTCTTT